The following is a TCR beta chain sequence with its context. Its antigen remains unidentified. Base qualities are not at hand, and no much larger clone is one base apart. Trimming removed 3 bases from V and 5 bases from J; the gene matches leave 6 bases unexplained. As encoded in the germline V gene, CDR1 is MNHEY while CDR2 is SVGAGI. CDR3 length: 15 amino acids, cysteine to phenylalanine. The sequence is cut down to CDR3 DNA, 45 bases in frame from base 1. The data belong to a study of response to subunit inactivated influenza vaccine (dated by TCRdb to the late 2010s). With regard to the full study: Deep quantitative T cell receptor repertoire profiling was used in the study to track responses to a trivalent subunit inactivated influenza vaccine.

The library was built by means of RT-PCR. The sequencing machine was an Illumina HiSeq 2500. Clones were called with MiXCR by TCRdb after fastp trimmed the public reads at Q25, and only in-frame beta chains were retained. CDR3 protein sequences are deduplicated, and each keeps its most common genes and DNA. This sample gives hundreds of thousands of distinct CDR3 sequences in total; 15% to 19% of them show up just once. The ten top clones hold around a tenth of the sample. Results and caveats for the whole study, not just this receptor: The authors suggested that each seasonal influenza vaccination may recruit only a limited number of new T cells.

This chain joins TRBV6-5 to TRBJ2-5; 10 bases in the junction line up with TRBD2. This receptor was identified in a man in his fifties or sixties who received an inactivated influenza vaccine. Donor details come from another sample of the same person, matched by shared clones. Source: PBMCs from blood, taken 11 to 12 days after vaccination. The DNA sequence is TGTGCCAGCAGTTATACTAGCGGGGCCTGGGAGACCCAGTACTTC. Its protein reads: CASSYTSGAWETQYF.